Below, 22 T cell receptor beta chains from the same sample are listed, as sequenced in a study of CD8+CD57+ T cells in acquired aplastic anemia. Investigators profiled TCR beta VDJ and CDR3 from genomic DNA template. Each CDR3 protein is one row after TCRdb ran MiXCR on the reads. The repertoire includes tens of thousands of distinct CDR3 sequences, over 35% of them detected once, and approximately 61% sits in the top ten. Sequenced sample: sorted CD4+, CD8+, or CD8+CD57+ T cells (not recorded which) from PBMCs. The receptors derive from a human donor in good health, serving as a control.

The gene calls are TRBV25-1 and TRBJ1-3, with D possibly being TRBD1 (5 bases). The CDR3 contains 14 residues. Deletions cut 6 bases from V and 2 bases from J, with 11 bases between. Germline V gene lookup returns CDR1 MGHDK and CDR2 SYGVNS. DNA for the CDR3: TGTGCCAGCAGCTTAGGGGAGGCTGGAAACACCATATATTTT. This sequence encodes CASSLGEAGNTIYF.

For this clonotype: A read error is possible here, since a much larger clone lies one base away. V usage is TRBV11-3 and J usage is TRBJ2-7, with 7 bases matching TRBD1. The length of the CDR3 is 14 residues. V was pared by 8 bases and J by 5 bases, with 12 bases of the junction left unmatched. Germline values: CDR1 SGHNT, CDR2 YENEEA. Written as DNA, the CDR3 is TGTGCCAGCGGTCATAGACAGGGTAGCAACGAGCAGTACTTC. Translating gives CASGHRQGSNEQYF. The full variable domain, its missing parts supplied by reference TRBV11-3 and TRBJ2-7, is EAGVVQSPRYKIIEKKQPVAFWCNPISGHNTLYWYLQNLGQGPELLIRYENEEAVDDSQLPKDRFSAERLKGVDSTLKIQPAELGDSAVYLCASGHRQGSNEQYFGPGTRLTVT.

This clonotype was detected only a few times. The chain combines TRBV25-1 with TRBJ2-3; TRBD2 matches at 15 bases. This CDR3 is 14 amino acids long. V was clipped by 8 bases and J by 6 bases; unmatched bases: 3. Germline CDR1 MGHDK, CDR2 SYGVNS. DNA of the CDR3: TGTGCCAGCTGGACTAGCGGGGGGGCCGATACGCAGTATTTT. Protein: CASWTSGGADTQYF.

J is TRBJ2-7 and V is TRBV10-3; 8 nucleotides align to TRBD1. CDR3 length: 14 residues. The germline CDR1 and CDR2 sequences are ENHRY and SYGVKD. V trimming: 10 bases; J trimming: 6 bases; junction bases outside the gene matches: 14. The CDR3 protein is CASKLTGESLEQYF. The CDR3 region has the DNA TGTGCCAGCAAATTGACAGGGGAATCCCTCGAGCAGTACTTC.

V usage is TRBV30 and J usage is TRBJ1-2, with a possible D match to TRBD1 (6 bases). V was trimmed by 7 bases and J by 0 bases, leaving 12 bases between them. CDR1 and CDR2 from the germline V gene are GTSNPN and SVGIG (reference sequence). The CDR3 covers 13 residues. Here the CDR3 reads CASWTEANYGYTF. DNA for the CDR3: TGTGCCTCCTGGACAGAGGCTAACTATGGCTACACCTTC.

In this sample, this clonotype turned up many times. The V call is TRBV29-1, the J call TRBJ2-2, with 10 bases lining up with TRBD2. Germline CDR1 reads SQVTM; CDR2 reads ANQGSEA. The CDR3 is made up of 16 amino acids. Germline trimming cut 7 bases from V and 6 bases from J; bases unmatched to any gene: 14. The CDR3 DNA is TGCAGCGCCGGAGGGTCTAGCGGGAGTATCCCCGGGGAGCTGTTTTTT. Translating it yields CSAGGSSGSIPGELFF.

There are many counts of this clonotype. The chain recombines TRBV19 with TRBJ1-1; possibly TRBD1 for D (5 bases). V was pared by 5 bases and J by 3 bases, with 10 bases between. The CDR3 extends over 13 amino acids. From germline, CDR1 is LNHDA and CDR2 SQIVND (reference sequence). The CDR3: CASSDQGHTEAFF. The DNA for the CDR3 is TGTGCCAGTAGTGATCAGGGCCACACTGAAGCTTTCTTT.

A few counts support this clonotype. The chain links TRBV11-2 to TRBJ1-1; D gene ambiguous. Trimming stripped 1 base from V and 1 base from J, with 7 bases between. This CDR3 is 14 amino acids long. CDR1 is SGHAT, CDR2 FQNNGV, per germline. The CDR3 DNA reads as TGTGCCAGCAGCTTAGTTACCTCGAACACTGAAGCTTTCTTT. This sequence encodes CASSLVTSNTEAFF. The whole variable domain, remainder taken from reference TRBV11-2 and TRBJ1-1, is EAGVAQSPRYKIIEKRQSVAFWCNPISGHATLYWYQQILGQGPKLLIQFQNNGVVDDSQLPKDRFSAERLKGVDSTLKIQPAKLEDSAVYLCASSLVTSNTEAFFGQGTRLTVV.

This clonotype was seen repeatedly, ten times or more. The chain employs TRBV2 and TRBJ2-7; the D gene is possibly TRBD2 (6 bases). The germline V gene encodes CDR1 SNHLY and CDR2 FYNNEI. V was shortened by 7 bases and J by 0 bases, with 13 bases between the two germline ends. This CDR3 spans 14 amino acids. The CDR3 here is CASTSGVSSYEQYF. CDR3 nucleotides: TGTGCCAGCACCTCGGGGGTTAGCTCCTACGAGCAGTACTTC.

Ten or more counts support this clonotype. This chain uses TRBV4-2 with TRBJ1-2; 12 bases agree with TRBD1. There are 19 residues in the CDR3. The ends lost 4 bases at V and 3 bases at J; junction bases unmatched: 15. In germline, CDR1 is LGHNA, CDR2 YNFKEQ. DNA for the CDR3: TGTGCCAGCAGCCCTCGAACGTCCGGGACAGGGGGCTTGCACTATGGCTACACCTTC. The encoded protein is CASSPRTSGTGGLHYGYTF.

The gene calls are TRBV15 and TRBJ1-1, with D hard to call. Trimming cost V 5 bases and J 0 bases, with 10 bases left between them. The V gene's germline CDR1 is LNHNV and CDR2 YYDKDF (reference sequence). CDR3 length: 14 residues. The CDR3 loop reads CATSGGLLNTEAFF. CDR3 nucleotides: TGTGCCACCAGCGGTGGACTGTTGAACACTGAAGCTTTCTTT.

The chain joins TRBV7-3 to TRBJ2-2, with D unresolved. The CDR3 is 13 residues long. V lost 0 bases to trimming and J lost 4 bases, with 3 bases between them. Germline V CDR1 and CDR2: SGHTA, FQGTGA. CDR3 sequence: CASSLTFTGELFF. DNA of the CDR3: TGTGCCAGCAGCTTAACATTCACCGGGGAGCTGTTTTTT.

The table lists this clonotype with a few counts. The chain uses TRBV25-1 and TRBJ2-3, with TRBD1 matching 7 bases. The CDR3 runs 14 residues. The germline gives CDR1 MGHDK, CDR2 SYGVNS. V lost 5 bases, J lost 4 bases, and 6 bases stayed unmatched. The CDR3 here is CASSTRQGPDTQYF. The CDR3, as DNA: TGTGCCAGCAGTACCCGACAGGGACCAGATACGCAGTATTTT.

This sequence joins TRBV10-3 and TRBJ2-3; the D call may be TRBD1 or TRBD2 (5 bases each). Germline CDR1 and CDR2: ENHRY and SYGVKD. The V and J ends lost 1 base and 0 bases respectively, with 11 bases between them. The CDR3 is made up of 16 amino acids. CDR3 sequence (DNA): TGTGCCATCAGTGAGTTTGGGGGTGGGAGCACAGATACGCAGTATTTT. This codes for CAISEFGGGSTDTQYF.

In DNA form, the CDR3 reads TGTGCCAGCAAACCAGGACGTAGGAACACTGAAGCTTTCTTT. Translated: CASKPGRRNTEAFF. The chain links TRBV27 to TRBJ1-1; D is ambiguous. The germline V gene encodes CDR1 MNHEY and CDR2 SMNVEV (reference sequence). The CDR3 totals 14 residues. V shed 7 bases and J shed 1 base, with 13 bases lying between them.

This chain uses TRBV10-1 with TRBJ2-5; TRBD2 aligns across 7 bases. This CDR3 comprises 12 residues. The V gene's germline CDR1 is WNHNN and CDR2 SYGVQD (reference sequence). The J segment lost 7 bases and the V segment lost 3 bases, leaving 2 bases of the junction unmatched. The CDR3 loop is CASSDTGGTQYF. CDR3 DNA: TGCGCCAGCAGTGATACGGGGGGGACCCAGTACTTC.

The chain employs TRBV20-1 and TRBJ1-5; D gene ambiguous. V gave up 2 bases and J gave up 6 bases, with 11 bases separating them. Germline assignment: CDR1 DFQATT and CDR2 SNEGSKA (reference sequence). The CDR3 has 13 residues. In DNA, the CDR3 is TGCAGTGCTAGAAGCGAATCTAGTCAGCCCCAGCATTTT. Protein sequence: CSARSESSQPQHF.

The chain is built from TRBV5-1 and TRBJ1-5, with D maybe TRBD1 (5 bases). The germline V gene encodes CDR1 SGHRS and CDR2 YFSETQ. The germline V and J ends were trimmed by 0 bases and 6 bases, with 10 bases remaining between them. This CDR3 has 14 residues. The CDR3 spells CASSLAGMGQPQHF. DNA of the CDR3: TGCGCCAGCAGCTTGGCAGGGATGGGTCAGCCCCAGCATTTT. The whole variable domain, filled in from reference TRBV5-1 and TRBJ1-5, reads KAGVTQTPRYLIKTRGQQVTLSCSPISGHRSVSWYQQTPGQGLQFLFEYFSETQRNKGNFPGRFSGRQFSNSRSEMNVSTLELGDSALYLCASSLAGMGQPQHFGDGTRLSIL.

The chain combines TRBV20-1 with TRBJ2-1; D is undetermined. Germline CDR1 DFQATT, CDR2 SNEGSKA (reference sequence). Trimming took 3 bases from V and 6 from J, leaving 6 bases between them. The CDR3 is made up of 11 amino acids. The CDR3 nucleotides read TGCAGTGCTAGGGGCGGCAATGAGCAGTTCTTC. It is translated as CSARGGNEQFF.

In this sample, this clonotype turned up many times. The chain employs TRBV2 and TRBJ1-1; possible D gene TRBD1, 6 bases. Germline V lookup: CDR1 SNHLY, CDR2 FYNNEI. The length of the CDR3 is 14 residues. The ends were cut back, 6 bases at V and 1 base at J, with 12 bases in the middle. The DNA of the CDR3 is TGTGCCAGCAGAGGCCGGACAGAGAACACTGAAGCTTTCTTT. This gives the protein CASRGRTENTEAFF.

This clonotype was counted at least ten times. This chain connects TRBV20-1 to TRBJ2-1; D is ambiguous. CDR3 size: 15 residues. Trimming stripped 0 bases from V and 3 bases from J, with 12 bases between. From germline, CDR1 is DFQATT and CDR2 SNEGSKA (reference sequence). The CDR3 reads CSARDWKHGYNEQFF. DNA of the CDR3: TGCAGTGCTAGAGATTGGAAGCATGGCTACAATGAGCAGTTCTTC.

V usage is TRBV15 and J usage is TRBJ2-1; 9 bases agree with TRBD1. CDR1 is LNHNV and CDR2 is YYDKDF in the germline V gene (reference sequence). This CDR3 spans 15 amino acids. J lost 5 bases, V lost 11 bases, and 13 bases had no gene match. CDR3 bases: TGTGCCTCGGGTTTGCGGGACAGGGTACACAATGAGCAGTTCTTC. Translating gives CASGLRDRVHNEQFF.